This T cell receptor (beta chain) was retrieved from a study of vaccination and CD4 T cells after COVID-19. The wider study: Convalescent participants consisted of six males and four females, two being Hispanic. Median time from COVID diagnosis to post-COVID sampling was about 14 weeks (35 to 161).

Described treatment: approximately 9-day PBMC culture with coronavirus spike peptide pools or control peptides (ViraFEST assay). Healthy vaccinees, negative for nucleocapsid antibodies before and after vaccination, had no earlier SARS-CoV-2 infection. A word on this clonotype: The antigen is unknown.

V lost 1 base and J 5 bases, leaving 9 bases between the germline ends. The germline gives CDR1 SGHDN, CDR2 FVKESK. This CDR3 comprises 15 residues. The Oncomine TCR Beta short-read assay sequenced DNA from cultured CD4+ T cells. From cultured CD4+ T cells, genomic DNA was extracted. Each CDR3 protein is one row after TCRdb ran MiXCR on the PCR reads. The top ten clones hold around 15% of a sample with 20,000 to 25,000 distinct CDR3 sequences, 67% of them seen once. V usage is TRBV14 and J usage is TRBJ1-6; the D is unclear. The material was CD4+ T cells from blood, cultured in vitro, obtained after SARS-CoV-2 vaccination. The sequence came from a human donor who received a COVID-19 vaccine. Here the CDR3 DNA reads TGTGCCAGCAGCCAAGTATCAGTTAATAATTCACCCCTCCACTTT. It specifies CASSQVSVNNSPLHF. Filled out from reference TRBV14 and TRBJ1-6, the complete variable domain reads EAGVTQFPSHSVIEKGQTVTLRCDPISGHDNLYWYRRVMGKEIKFLLHFVKESKQDESGMPNNRFLAERTGGTYSTLKVQPAELEDSGVYFCASSQVSVNNSPLHFGNGTRLTVT.